This T cell receptor (beta chain) was sequenced during a study of Ad26.COV2.S vaccination and SARS-CoV-2 variants (dated by TCRdb to about 2021). Context from the whole study: Donors in the vaccine arm were drawn from COV1001, a phase I-IIa trial of Ad26.COV2.S in healthy adults that was multicentre, randomized, double-blind and placebo-controlled. Ad26.COV2.S was given intramuscularly at 5x10^10 or 1x10^11 viral particles, as a single shot or as two shots 56 days apart. Sequencing of the TCRbeta repertoire served to evaluate the specificity and breadth of SARS-CoV-2-reactive T cell receptors following Ad26.COV2.S vaccination. A total of around 32 samples were included in the TCR-sequenced set, comprising 19 Ad26.COV2.S vaccine recipients, 5 placebo recipients and 8 SARS-CoV-2 convalescent individuals. Participants in the trial were split at random into five groups of five each, receiving low-dose or high-dose Ad26.COV2.S once or twice, or else placebo on both occasions. Investigators remained blinded to trial group allocation during experiments and outcome assessment.

Points on this clone: What antigen it recognizes has not been identified. No quality values exist for individual bases; no much larger clone is one base distant.

The immunoSEQ Assay was used to sequence TCRbeta CDR3 regions. After extraction, genomic DNA underwent amplification by bias-controlled multiplex PCR, followed by high-throughput sequencing. The paper's data handling went like this. To quantify the absolute abundance of every unique TCRbeta CDR3 region, sequences were collapsed and filtered. T cell fraction was estimated by normalizing TCRbeta template counts to usable DNA, which was measured by amplifying reference genes present in all nucleated cells. Repertoire TCRs were annotated as SARS-CoV-2-specific by exact matching of V gene, CDR3 amino acid sequence and J gene to a known reactive TCR set. The reference SARS-CoV-2 TCR set was obtained from MIRA and was filtered for enrichment in COVID-19-positive ImmuneCODE repertoires, whereby public or cross-reactive TCRs were removed. Based on the MIRA antigens, annotated TCRs were further analysed at the level of specific ORF or position within ORF. Breadth was defined as the number of annotated unique rearrangements divided by the total number of unique productive rearrangements, and depth was defined as the summed frequency of the annotated unique rearrangements. Group comparisons of TCR breadth used two-sided Wilcoxon rank-sum tests. Here the immuneACCESS table is served through TCRdb, limited to in-frame sequences with V and J called. Missing clones are a known gap in these copies; in checked studies unresolved V genes cover under half, and the rest lacks a known reason. V and J calls and clone size follow that table, whereas D and trimming were derived from the DNA. The sample table contains about 390,000 clones; only one count was recorded for 80% to 95% of them. Of the sample, around 1.8% falls within the top ten clones.

The germline V gene encodes CDR1 WNHNN and CDR2 SYGVQD (reference sequence). Taken from cysteine to phenylalanine, the CDR3 has 13 residues. The only DNA kept is the CDR3, 39 bases in frame from the first base. V is cut by 6 bases and J by 1 base, and the space between the germline ends is 8 bases. General findings and caveats noted by the study authors: Higher spike-specific TCR breadth was observed in Ad26.COV2.S recipients than in placebo recipients (P = 0.0014). The study was not powered for comparison of responses between vaccine doses or regimens. According to the authors, total T cell responses may have been underestimated by the TCR breadth and depth analyses. Vaccine and placebo recipients had similar non-spike TCR breadth, a finding consistent with the vaccine containing only spike. After vaccination, substantial breadth of spike-specific CD8+ and CD4+ T cell responses was reported.

According to the study, the label for this sample's treatment or condition signals: some 19 received Ad26.COV2.S at low or high dose, single or two shots; five or six received placebo; per-sample allocation not given. Repertoires of vaccine and placebo recipients were sequenced from samples collected on day 63 after the first injection. In Cohort 1b, 25 to 30 adults aged 18-55 years were enrolled at a single site in Boston, USA, between 29 July and 7 August 2020. As a vaccine, Ad26.COV2.S was a replication-incompetent adenovirus type 26 vector that expressed a prefusion-stabilized SARS-CoV-2 spike protein derived from the original Wuhan strain.

The starting material was peripheral blood, obtained in a trial of Ad26.COV2.S vaccine versus placebo. Recombination connected TRBV10-1 to TRBJ2-3; the D gene lacks a confident call. This receptor was identified in a person between 18 and 65 years old who received the Ad26.COV2.S COVID-19 vaccine or a placebo. DNA sequence: TGCGCCAGCAGCCAAGCAGGCACAGATACGCAGTATTTT. Translation gives CASSQAGTDTQYF.